This T cell receptor (beta chain) was sequenced during a study of CD8 T cells in ankylosing spondylitis. Making use of molecular barcodes, quantitative 5'-RACE generated TCR beta libraries. TCRdb redid the calling of the 5' RACE reads with MiXCR, one entry per CDR3 protein. Of around 340,000 distinct CDR3 sequences in the sample, approximately 14% were seen once. The study, taken as a whole, reports: A CD8+ phenotype characterized the disease-linked clones, which were relatively rare in peripheral blood. A TCR beta motif of eight highly homologous variants appeared characteristic of ankylosing spondylitis blood.

This CDR3 region has 14 residues. Germline-derived CDR1 and CDR2 are LGHNA and YNFKEQ. V lost 0 bases, J lost 8 bases, and 13 bases lay in between. With respect to this clonotype: Its antigen is unknown.

Sequencing used blood, either unsorted or a sorted T cell fraction (not recorded which). The sequence derives from a male donor with ankylosing spondylitis or in good health (not recorded which). J is TRBJ1-2 and V is TRBV4-2; a weak D match, TRBD1 (5 bases). The CDR3 nucleotides read TGTGCCAGCAGCCAAGACAGGGCTATGGGGGGCTACACCTTC. As protein: CASSQDRAMGGYTF.